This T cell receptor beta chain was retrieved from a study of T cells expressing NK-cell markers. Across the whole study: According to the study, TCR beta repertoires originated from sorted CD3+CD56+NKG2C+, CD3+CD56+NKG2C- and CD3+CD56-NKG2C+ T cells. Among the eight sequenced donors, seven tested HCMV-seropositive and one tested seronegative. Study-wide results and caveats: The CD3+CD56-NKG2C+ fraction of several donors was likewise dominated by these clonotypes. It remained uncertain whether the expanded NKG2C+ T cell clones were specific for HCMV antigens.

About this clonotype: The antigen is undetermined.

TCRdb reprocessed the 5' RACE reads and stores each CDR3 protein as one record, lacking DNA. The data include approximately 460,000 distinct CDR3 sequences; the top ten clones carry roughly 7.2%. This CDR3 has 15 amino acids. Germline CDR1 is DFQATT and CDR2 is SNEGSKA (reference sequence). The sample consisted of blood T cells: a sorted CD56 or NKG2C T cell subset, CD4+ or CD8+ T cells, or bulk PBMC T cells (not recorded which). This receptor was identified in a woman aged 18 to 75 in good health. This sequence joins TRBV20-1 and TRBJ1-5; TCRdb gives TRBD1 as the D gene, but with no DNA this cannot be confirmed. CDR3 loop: CSARVSGKEYQPQHF.